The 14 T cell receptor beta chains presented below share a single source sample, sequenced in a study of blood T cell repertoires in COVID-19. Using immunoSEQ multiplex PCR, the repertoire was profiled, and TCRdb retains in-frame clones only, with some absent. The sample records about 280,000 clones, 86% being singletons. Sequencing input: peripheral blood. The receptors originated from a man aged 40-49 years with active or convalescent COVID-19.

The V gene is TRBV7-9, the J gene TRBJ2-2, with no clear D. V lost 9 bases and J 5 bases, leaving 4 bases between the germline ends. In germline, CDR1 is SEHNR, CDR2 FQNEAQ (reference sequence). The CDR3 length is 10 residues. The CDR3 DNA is TGTGCCAGATCGACCGGGGAGCTGTTTTTT. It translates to CARSTGELFF.

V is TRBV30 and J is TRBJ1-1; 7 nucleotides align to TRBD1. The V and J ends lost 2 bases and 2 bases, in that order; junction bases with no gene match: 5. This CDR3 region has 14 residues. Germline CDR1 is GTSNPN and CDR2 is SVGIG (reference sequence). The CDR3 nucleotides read TGTGCCTGGAGTCCAGGGGGTTTTAACACTGAAGCTTTCTTT. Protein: CAWSPGGFNTEAFF.

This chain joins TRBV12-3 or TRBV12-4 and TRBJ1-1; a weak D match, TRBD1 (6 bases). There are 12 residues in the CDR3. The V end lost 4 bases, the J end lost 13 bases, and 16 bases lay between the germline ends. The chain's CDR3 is CASSSGTLAGFF. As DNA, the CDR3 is TGTGCCAGCAGTTCCGGGACACTGGCAGGTTTCTTT.

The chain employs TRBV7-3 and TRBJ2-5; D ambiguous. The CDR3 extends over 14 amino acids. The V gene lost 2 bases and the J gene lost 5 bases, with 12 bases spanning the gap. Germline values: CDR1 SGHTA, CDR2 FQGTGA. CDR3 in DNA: TGTGCCAGCAGCTTACGGCCCAGCAGGGAGACCCAGTACTTC. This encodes CASSLRPSRETQYF.

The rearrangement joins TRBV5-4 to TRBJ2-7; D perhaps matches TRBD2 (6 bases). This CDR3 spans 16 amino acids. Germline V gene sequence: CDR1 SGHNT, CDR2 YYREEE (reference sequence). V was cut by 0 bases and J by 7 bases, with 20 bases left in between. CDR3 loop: CASSLEGGGTPWEQYF. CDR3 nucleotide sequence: TGTGCCAGCAGCTTGGAGGGCGGCGGGACGCCGTGGGAGCAGTACTTC.

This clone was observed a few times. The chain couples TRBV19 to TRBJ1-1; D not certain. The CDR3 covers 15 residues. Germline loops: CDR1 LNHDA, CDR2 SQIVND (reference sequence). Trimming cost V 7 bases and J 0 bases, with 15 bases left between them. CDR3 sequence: CASNKKESMNTEAFF. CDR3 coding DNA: TGTGCCAGTAACAAGAAGGAGAGCATGAACACTGAAGCTTTCTTT.

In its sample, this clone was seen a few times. The CDR3 spells CASSNTGAGELFF. CDR3 nucleotides: TGCGCCAGCAGCAACACGGGGGCCGGGGAGCTGTTTTTT. The chain recombines TRBV5-1 with TRBJ2-2; D is possibly TRBD2 (6 bases). Trimming left V 4 bases short and J 6 bases short, with 10 bases between. The CDR3 is 13 amino acids. CDR1 is SGHRS and CDR2 is YFSETQ in the germline V gene.

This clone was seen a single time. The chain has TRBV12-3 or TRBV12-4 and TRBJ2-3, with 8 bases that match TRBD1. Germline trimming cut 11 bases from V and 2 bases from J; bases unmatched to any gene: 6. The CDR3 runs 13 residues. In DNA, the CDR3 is TGTGCCGGCAAGGGACAGGCCACAGATACGCAGTATTTT. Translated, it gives CAGKGQATDTQYF.

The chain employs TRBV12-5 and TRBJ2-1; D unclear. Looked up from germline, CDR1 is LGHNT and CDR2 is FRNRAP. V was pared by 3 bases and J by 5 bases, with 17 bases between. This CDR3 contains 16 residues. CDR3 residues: CASGFSGVVRNNEQFF. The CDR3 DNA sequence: TGTGCTAGTGGTTTTAGTGGAGTTGTCCGGAACAATGAGCAGTTCTTC. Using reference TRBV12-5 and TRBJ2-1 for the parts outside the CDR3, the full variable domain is DARVTQTPRHKVTEMGQEVTMRCQPILGHNTVFWYRQTMMQGLELLAYFRNRAPLDDSGMPKDRFSAEMPDATLATLKIQPSEPRDSAVYFCASGFSGVVRNNEQFFGPGTRLTVL.

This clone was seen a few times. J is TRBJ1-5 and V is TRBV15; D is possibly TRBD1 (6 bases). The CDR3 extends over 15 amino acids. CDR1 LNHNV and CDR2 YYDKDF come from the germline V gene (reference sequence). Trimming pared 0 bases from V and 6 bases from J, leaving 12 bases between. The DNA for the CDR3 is TGTGCCACCAGCAGAGAGGCAGGGGCCGGTCAGCCCCAGCATTTT. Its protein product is CATSREAGAGQPQHF.

The CDR3 loop reads CASSSRGATEAFF. CDR3 DNA sequence: TGTGCCAGCAGTTCCAGGGGGGCCACTGAAGCTTTCTTT. The rearrangement links TRBV6-6 to TRBJ1-1, with TRBD1 matching over 7 bases. Germline V lookup: CDR1 MNHNY, CDR2 SVGAGI (reference sequence). The CDR3 length is 13 residues. The V and J ends lost 4 bases and 4 bases, in that order; junction bases with no gene match: 3.

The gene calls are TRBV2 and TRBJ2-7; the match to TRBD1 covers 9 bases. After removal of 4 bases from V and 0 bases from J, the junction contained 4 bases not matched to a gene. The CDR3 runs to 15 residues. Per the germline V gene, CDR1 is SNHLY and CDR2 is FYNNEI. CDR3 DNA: TGTGCCAGCAGTGGAGACAGGGGGGGCTCCTACGAGCAGTACTTC. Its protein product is CASSGDRGGSYEQYF.

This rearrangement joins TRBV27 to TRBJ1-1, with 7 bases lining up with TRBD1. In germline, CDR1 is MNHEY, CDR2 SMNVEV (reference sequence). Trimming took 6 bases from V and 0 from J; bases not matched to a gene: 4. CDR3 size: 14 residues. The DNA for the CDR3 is TGTGCCAGCAGAAGGGACAGAGTGAACACTGAAGCTTTCTTT. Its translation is CASRRDRVNTEAFF.

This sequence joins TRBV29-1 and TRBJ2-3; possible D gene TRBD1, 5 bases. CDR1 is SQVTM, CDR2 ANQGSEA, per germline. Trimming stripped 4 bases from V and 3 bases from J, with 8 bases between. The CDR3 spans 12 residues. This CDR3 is CSVGPGTDTQYF. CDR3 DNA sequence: TGCAGCGTTGGGCCAGGGACAGATACGCAGTATTTT.